A single sample gave rise to the 4 T cell receptor beta chains below, sequenced in a study of blood T cell repertoires in COVID-19. Here immunoSEQ multiplex PCR was the method, and the copy in TCRdb shows in-frame clones only, minus some. The table records 220,000 or so clones, more than 65% of them present only once. Sequencing input: peripheral blood. Receptors were obtained from a woman aged 60 to 75 with acute or convalescent COVID-19.

J is TRBJ2-3 and V is TRBV6-4; 8 bases agree with TRBD2. The germline V gene has CDR1 MRHNA and CDR2 SNTAGT. This CDR3 is built from 14 residues. V dropped 2 bases and J dropped 4; count of bases not matched to a gene: 2. The CDR3 DNA follows: TGTGCCAGCAGTGACGGGACTAGTGCAGATACGCAGTATTTT. Its protein product is CASSDGTSADTQYF.

The rearrangement links TRBV5-1 to TRBJ1-1, with TRBD1 matching 7 bases. The V segment lost 0 bases and the J segment 5 bases; nucleotides outside the gene matches: 10. This CDR3 comprises 16 residues. CDR1 is SGHRS, CDR2 YFSETQ, per germline. CDR3 sequence reads: CASSLEPDRAQTEAFF. CDR3 sequence (DNA): TGCGCCAGCAGCTTGGAACCCGACAGGGCTCAAACTGAAGCTTTCTTT.

The chain links TRBV4-2 to TRBJ2-7; TRBD1 aligns across 7 bases. The CDR3 sequence is 16 residues long. With 1 base clipped from V and 3 bases from J, the junction kept 9 bases outside the gene matches. The germline V gene encodes CDR1 LGHNA and CDR2 YNFKEQ. CDR3 loop: CASSQGTGLINYEQYF. For the CDR3, the DNA is TGTGCCAGCAGCCAAGGGACAGGACTCATTAACTACGAGCAGTACTTC.

The V call is TRBV27, the J call TRBJ2-7; the match to TRBD2 covers 7 bases. CDR3 size: 15 residues. CDR1 is MNHEY and CDR2 is SMNVEV in the germline V gene (reference sequence). Losses at the gene ends were 6 bases for V and 4 bases for J; bases not matched to a gene: 12. CDR3 loop: CASSRRGEDVYEQYF. The CDR3 DNA reads as TGTGCCAGCAGCCGACGGGGGGAGGATGTATACGAGCAGTACTTC.